One and the same sample provided the 17 T cell receptor beta chains below, sequenced in a study of blood T cell repertoires in COVID-19 (dated by TCRdb to the early 2020s). Libraries were prepared through the immunoSEQ multiplex PCR assay. Not all clones reach the TCRdb copy of this immuneACCESS table, which keeps in-frame sequences only. Checked studies attribute under half of the gap to unresolved V genes and leave the rest unexplained. The sample includes more than 250,000 clones, with roughly 87% observed a single time. The ten largest make up 1% of the sample. The sample consisted of peripheral blood. The origin of the receptors is a man in his fifties or sixties with active or convalescent COVID-19.

The chain carries TRBV29-1 and TRBJ1-5; no clear D. V gave up 2 bases and J gave up 2 bases, with 10 bases separating them. The CDR3 runs to 14 residues. In germline, CDR1 is SQVTM, CDR2 ANQGSEA. The DNA of the CDR3 is TGCAGCGTTGAATCCGGGAGGGGCAATCAGCCCCAGCATTTT. Translation: CSVESGRGNQPQHF.

The chain couples TRBV28 to TRBJ2-2, with unresolved D. V was trimmed by 6 bases and J by 4 bases, leaving 9 bases between them. This CDR3 has 13 amino acids. Germline loops: CDR1 MDHEN, CDR2 SYDVKM. The CDR3 region has the DNA TGTGCCAGCAGCTCCTGGGCCACCGGGGAGCTGTTTTTT. It specifies CASSSWATGELFF.

The chain has TRBV18 and TRBJ2-7, with a possible D match to TRBD1 (6 bases). Trimming took 6 bases from V and 2 from J, leaving 14 bases between them. The length of the CDR3 is 14 residues. Germline CDR1 and CDR2: KGHSH and LQKENI. The CDR3 reads CASSPGTLTYEQYF. CDR3 DNA: TGTGCCAGCTCCCCCGGGACACTAACCTACGAGCAGTACTTC. The variable domain in full, with the rest retrieved from reference TRBV18 and TRBJ2-7, is NAGVMQNPRHLVRRRGQEARLRCSPMKGHSHVYWYRQLPEEGLKFMVYLQKENIIDESGMPKERFSAEFPKEGPSILRIQQVVRGDSAAYFCASSPGTLTYEQYFGPGTRLTVT.

The V gene is TRBV28, the J gene TRBJ2-3, with TRBD2 matching over 11 bases. The V segment lost 6 bases and the J segment 2 bases; nucleotides outside the gene matches: 16. The CDR3 is made up of 19 amino acids. Germline lookup yields CDR1 MDHEN and CDR2 SYDVKM. The CDR3 here is CASSLANTLTSGNTDTQYF. The CDR3 DNA sequence: TGTGCCAGCAGCCTCGCAAACACCCTGACTAGCGGGAACACAGATACGCAGTATTTT.

As for this clone: Germline is not matched at one junction end, which may reflect a read error. The chain couples TRBV6-5 to TRBJ1-1; 8 bases are a match to TRBD1. CDR1 and CDR2 (germline): MNHEY, SVGAGI. This CDR3 spans 15 amino acids. The DNA of the CDR3 is TGTGCCAACAGTTATAAACCTACAGGGGGCACTGAAGCTTTCTTT. Amino acid sequence: CANSYKPTGGTEAFF.

The chain uses TRBV18 and TRBJ1-4; 8 bases align to TRBD1. V lost 0 bases, J lost 0 bases, and 6 bases stayed unmatched. The CDR3 is made up of 18 amino acids. CDR1 KGHSH and CDR2 LQKENI come from the germline V gene. The CDR3 reads CASSPPVQGATTNEKLFF. The CDR3, as DNA: TGTGCCAGCTCACCACCGGTCCAGGGGGCGACAACTAATGAAAAACTGTTTTTT.

The chain has TRBV29-1 and TRBJ1-2; 12 nucleotides align to TRBD1. This CDR3 is built from 13 residues. V trimming: 7 bases; J trimming: 8 bases; junction bases outside the gene matches: 8. The germline gives CDR1 SQVTM, CDR2 ANQGSEA. The CDR3 DNA follows: TGCAGCGGAACCGGGACAGGGGGCTCGGGCTACACCTTC. Its translation is CSGTGTGGSGYTF. Looking up the rest from reference TRBV29-1 and TRBJ1-2 gives the full variable domain: SAVISQKPSRDICQRGTSLTIQCQVDSQVTMMFWYRQQPGQSLTLIATANQGSEATYESGFVIDKFPISRPNLTFSTLTVSNMSPEDSSIYLCSGTGTGGSGYTFGSGTRLTVV.

As for this clone: The sample carries other DNA sequences with the same CDR3. The chain couples TRBV5-1 to TRBJ1-3; D uncertain. With 2 bases removed from V and 0 bases from J, the gap between germline ends came to 6 bases. The CDR3 is 14 amino acids. CDR1 and CDR2 (germline): SGHRS, YFSETQ. DNA for the CDR3: TGCGCCAGCAGCTTAGAGAGCTCTGGAAACACCATATATTTT. Translated, it gives CASSLESSGNTIYF.

The chain links TRBV11-2 to TRBJ2-2, with 9 nucleotides matching TRBD2. The CDR3 has 17 residues. Germline-derived CDR1 and CDR2 are SGHAT and FQNNGV. With V trimmed by 5 bases and J by 5 bases, 12 bases remained unmatched. The CDR3 loop reads CASSPAGLAGLTGELFF. The CDR3 DNA reads as TGTGCCAGCAGCCCCGCAGGCCTAGCGGGATTAACCGGGGAGCTGTTTTTT.

CDR3 protein: CASSSGDRVGYEQYF. The CDR3 DNA is TGTGCCAGCAGCTCGGGGGACAGGGTGGGCTACGAGCAGTACTTC. This chain links TRBV5-4 with TRBJ2-7; 9 bases align to TRBD1. Germline V CDR1 and CDR2: SGHNT, YYREEE (reference sequence). The V and J ends lost 3 bases and 3 bases, in that order; junction bases with no gene match: 7. The CDR3 totals 15 residues.

The chain combines TRBV25-1 with TRBJ2-7; 14 bases fit TRBD2. The germline V gene has CDR1 MGHDK and CDR2 SYGVNS. This CDR3 has 15 residues. The J segment lost 1 base and the V segment lost 4 bases, leaving 0 bases of the junction unmatched. The CDR3 loop reads CASSGTSGGSYEQYF. In DNA, the CDR3 is TGTGCCAGCAGTGGGACTAGCGGGGGGTCCTACGAGCAGTACTTC.

This chain links TRBV3-1 (or the pseudogene TRBV3-2) with TRBJ2-7; 8 nucleotides match TRBD1. CDR3 length: 15 amino acids. V was pared by 1 base and J by 3 bases, with 5 bases of the junction left unmatched. In germline, CDR1 is LGHDT, CDR2 YNNKEL (reference sequence). CDR3 in DNA: TGTGCCAGCAGCCAAGGAATTGGGACAGGCTACGAGCAGTACTTC. It specifies CASSQGIGTGYEQYF.

The rearrangement links TRBV3-1 (or the pseudogene TRBV3-2) to TRBJ1-5; unclear D gene. CDR1 is LGHDT, CDR2 YNNKEL, per germline (reference sequence). The CDR3 contains 14 residues. Between the trimmed V and J ends, which lost 3 bases and 4 bases, there was a span of 10 bases. The CDR3 protein is CASSHSGRNQPQHF. The DNA for the CDR3 is TGTGCCAGCAGCCACTCCGGGAGGAATCAGCCCCAGCATTTT.

In its sample, this clone was seen a few times. V usage is TRBV29-1 and J usage is TRBJ2-2; 7 bases are shared with TRBD1. There are 14 residues in the CDR3. Germline V CDR1 and CDR2: SQVTM, ANQGSEA. After removal of 3 bases from V and 4 bases from J, the junction contained 5 bases not matched to a gene. The CDR3 DNA sequence: TGCAGCGTTGATAGGGGGCCGGGCACCGGGGAGCTGTTTTTT. Its translation: CSVDRGPGTGELFF.

The rearrangement uses TRBV3-1 (or the pseudogene TRBV3-2) and TRBJ2-6; possibly TRBD1 for D (6 bases). The CDR3 is made up of 18 amino acids. Germline CDR1 is LGHDT and CDR2 is YNNKEL (reference sequence). V was clipped by 6 bases and J by 0 bases, with 18 bases between them. CDR3 DNA: TGTGCCAGCAGGGAGGTCGGACAGACTTTCTCTGGGGCCAACGTCCTGACTTTC. It specifies CASREVGQTFSGANVLTF.

This clone was seen just once. The rearrangement uses TRBV9 and TRBJ2-5; 8 bases match TRBD2. This CDR3 comprises 17 residues. V was clipped by 0 bases and J by 0 bases; unmatched bases: 7. Germline assignment: CDR1 SGDLS and CDR2 YYNGEE. The CDR3 sequence is CASSVGGASGYQETQYF. CDR3 in DNA: TGTGCCAGCAGCGTAGGCGGGGCTAGCGGGTACCAAGAGACCCAGTACTTC.

J is TRBJ2-7 and V is TRBV6-5; 9 nucleotides agree with TRBD1. Unmatched junction bases numbered 2, after V lost 5 bases and J lost 0 bases. The CDR3 consists of 14 residues. From germline, CDR1 is MNHEY and CDR2 SVGAGI. The CDR3 region has the DNA TGTGCCAGCAGTCCGGGACAGGGCTCCTACGAGCAGTACTTC. Translating gives CASSPGQGSYEQYF.